Following are 9 T cell receptor beta chains from one sample sequenced in a study of T cell responses to AZD1222 COVID-19 vaccine. Data came from immunoSEQ multiplex PCR; TCRdb stores just in-frame clones and leaves some out. This sample has 95,000 to 110,000 clones; about 94% occur once, and the top ten carry about 5%. This material consisted of peripheral blood, taken on day 0 of AZD1222 vaccination. The receptor set was obtained from an adult in good health.

The chain joins TRBV6-1 to TRBJ1-4; D call uncertain. Germline CDR1 MNHNS, CDR2 SASEGT. Between the trimmed V and J ends, which lost 0 bases and 8 bases, there was a span of 7 bases. CDR3 size: 13 residues. CDR3 sequence: CASSEALTEKLFF. In nucleotides, the CDR3 is TGTGCCAGCAGTGAAGCGTTGACGGAAAAACTGTTTTTT.

The CDR3 reads CASSAPRSGTREPDTQYF. The CDR3 coding sequence is TGTGCCAGCAGTGCCCCAAGGTCGGGGACTAGAGAGCCAGATACGCAGTATTTT. The chain joins TRBV25-1 to TRBJ2-3; 8 nucleotides agree with TRBD2. J gave up 4 bases and V 4 bases, and 16 bases lay outside the gene matches. There are 18 residues in the CDR3. Germline CDR1 is MGHDK and CDR2 is SYGVNS.

This chain joins TRBV10-3 and TRBJ2-3; the D is unclear. From germline, CDR1 is ENHRY and CDR2 SYGVKD. CDR3 length equals 15 residues. Trimming took off 4 bases at V and 0 bases at J, with 11 bases between the two ends. Here the CDR3 reads CAISVRASSTDTQYF. In nucleotides, the CDR3 is TGTGCCATCAGTGTCCGGGCGAGCAGCACAGATACGCAGTATTTT.

The chain has TRBV7-9 and TRBJ2-2; D gene uncertain. V lost 8 bases to trimming and J lost 6 bases, with 16 bases between them. CDR3 length: 14 amino acids. Per the germline V gene, CDR1 is SEHNR and CDR2 is FQNEAQ (reference sequence). The CDR3 DNA sequence: TGTGCCAGCCAAGGTCCAGGAAGGCCCGGGGAGCTGTTTTTT. It codes for CASQGPGRPGELFF.

V gene TRBV5-1 combines with J gene TRBJ1-6; D might be TRBD1 (5 bases). This CDR3 spans 16 amino acids. The ends were cut back, 0 bases at V and 10 bases at J, with 17 bases in the middle. CDR1 and CDR2 from the germline V gene are SGHRS and YFSETQ. CDR3 sequence: CASSLGFGGVGSPLHF. CDR3 nucleotide sequence: TGCGCCAGCAGCTTGGGTTTTGGAGGGGTGGGCTCACCCCTCCACTTT.

This chain uses TRBV7-6 with TRBJ2-3, with 8 nucleotides matching TRBD2. Germline lookup yields CDR1 SGHVS and CDR2 FNYEAQ. Germline trimming cut 0 bases from V and 0 bases from J; bases unmatched to any gene: 2. The CDR3 extends over 16 amino acids. The CDR3 nucleotides read TGTGCCAGCAGCTTAGCGGCGGGGGGAAGCACAGATACGCAGTATTTT. It encodes CASSLAAGGSTDTQYF.

This clone was seen a single time. V usage is TRBV4-1 and J usage is TRBJ1-2; 10 bases agree with TRBD1. In germline, CDR1 is MGHRA, CDR2 YSYEKL. The CDR3 is 19 residues long. Trimming removed 0 bases from V and 6 bases from J; junction bases left unmatched: 16. For the CDR3, the DNA is TGCGCCAGCAGCCAAGATTTTGGAGGGACAGGGGTTTCCGGCGATGGCTACACCTTC. Translation: CASSQDFGGTGVSGDGYTF.

A remark on this clone: At one of its ends the junction is not consistent with the germline gene, which may arise from a read error. This chain connects TRBV7-9 to TRBJ2-7, with 8 nucleotides matching TRBD1. The CDR3 is 13 amino acids. Looked up from germline, CDR1 is SEHNR and CDR2 is FQNEAQ (reference sequence). The CDR3 is CASSLGQGEEQYF. In DNA, the CDR3 is TGTGCCAGCAGTTTAGGACAGGGTGAGGAGCAGTACTTC.

This chain links TRBV5-4 with TRBJ1-3, with a possible D match to TRBD1 (5 bases). With 10 bases removed from V and 7 bases from J, the gap between germline ends came to 21 bases. CDR3 size: 14 residues. Germline V CDR1 and CDR2: SGHNT, YYREEE (reference sequence). CDR3 nucleotides: TGTGCCTTGCGGGACGCCCGGGAGAGTAACACCATATATTTT. Protein sequence: CALRDARESNTIYF.